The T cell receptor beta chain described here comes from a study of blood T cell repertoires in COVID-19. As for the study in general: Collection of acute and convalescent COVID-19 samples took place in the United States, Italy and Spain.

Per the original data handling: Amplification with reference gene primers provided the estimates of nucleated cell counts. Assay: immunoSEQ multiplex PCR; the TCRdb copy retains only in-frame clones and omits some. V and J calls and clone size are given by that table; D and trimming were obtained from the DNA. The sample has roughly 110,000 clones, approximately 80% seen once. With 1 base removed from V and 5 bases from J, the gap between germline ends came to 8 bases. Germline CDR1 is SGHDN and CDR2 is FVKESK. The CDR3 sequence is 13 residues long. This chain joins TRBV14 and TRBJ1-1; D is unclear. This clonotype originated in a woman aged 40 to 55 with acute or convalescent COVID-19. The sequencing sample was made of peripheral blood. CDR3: CASSQAIRTEAFF. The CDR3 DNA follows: TGTGCCAGCAGCCAAGCTATCCGAACTGAAGCTTTCTTT.